The T cell receptor beta chain under discussion was sequenced for a study of blood T cell repertoires in COVID-19. Study-level background: Specimens from acute and convalescent COVID-19 originated in the United States, Italy and Spain.

Germline V CDR1 and CDR2: LNHNV, YYDKDF (reference sequence). The CDR3 totals 13 residues. V lost 6 bases to trimming and J lost 5 bases; unmatched junction nucleotides: 2. Sequencing was performed with immunoSEQ multiplex PCR; in TCRdb, only in-frame clones are kept and a portion is missing. The table includes some 170,000 clones, more than 75% detected once. This clone has only a few counts. Sequencing used peripheral blood. The sequence derives from a woman aged 70-85 years with acute or convalescent COVID-19. The chain carries TRBV15 and TRBJ1-5; 9 nucleotides line up with TRBD1. DNA for the CDR3: TGTGCCACCAGTGGGGACAGGGATCAGCCCCAGCATTTT. Translated, it gives CATSGDRDQPQHF.